The T cell receptor beta chain described here comes from a study of human thymus T cells. Study-wide points: Thymic repertoires overlap heavily among unrelated individuals, related research has reported.

Thymus tissue for the work was resected from patients undergoing corrective heart surgery. Libraries were prepared by immunoSEQ multiplex PCR; TCRdb keeps only in-frame clonotypes and omits some of them. The sample lists more than 70,000 clones, around 96% occurring once. A word on this clone: The antigen is undetermined.

The CDR3 covers 12 residues. V was pared by 7 bases and J by 6 bases, with 10 bases between. Germline CDR1 reads SGHRS; CDR2 reads YFSETQ. What was sequenced was thymus tissue. The source of this sequence is a boy less than two years old with a congenital heart defect but otherwise immunologically healthy. This chain joins TRBV5-1 and TRBJ1-4; D unresolved. This CDR3 reads CASGPGDEKLFF. Written as DNA, the CDR3 is TGCGCCAGCGGACCCGGGGATGAAAAACTGTTTTTT.